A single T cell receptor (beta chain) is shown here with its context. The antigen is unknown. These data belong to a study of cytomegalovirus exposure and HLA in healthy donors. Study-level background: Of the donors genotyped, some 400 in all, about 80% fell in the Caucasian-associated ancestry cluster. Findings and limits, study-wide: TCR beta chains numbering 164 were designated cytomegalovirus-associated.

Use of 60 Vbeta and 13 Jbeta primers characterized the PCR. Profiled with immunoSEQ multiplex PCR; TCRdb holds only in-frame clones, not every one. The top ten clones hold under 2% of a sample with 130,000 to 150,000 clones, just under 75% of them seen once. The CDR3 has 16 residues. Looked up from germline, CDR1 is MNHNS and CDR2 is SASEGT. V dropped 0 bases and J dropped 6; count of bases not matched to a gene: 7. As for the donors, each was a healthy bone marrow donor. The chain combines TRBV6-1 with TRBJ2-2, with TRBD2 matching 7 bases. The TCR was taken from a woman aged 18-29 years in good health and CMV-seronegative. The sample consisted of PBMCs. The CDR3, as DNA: TGTGCCAGCAGTGAAGCGGGGAGGGGTGAGGCCGGGGAGCTGTTTTTT. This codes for CASSEAGRGEAGELFF.